This is a list of T cell receptor beta chains from one sample in a study of T-cell memory formation after mild COVID-19. TCRdb ran MiXCR on the 5' RACE reads and lists one entry per CDR3 protein. The profile shows hundreds of thousands of distinct CDR3 sequences, approximately 25% of them singletons. The sample comprised PBMCs or a T cell subset sorted from them (not recorded which). The receptors derive from an adult woman who had mild COVID-19 (a few samples of this study predate the infection). Cell type and time point are not known. The CDR3 runs from the conserved cysteine through the conserved F or W. A D gene is named only where the DNA matches it firmly. Clone size is not always given. Where it is, it says once, few, many or a class for expanded clones.

>few|TRBJ2-7|TRBV3-1|.
CASSHPGLSVEQYF
TGTGCCAGCAGCCATCCTGGACTATCCGTCGAGCAGTACTTC
>.|TRBJ2-1|TRBV3-1|.
CASSQDSPGVSYNEQFF
TGTGCCAGCAGCCAAGATTCGCCGGGGGTTTCCTACAATGAGCAGTTCTTC
>.|TRBJ2-5|TRBV7-9|.
CASSSGLKDWGQETQYF
TGTGCCAGCAGCTCGGGACTGAAAGATTGGGGCCAAGAGACCCAGTACTTC
>.|TRBJ2-7|TRBV7-9|.
CASTPGGLEQYF
TGTGCCAGCACCCCCGGGGGGCTCGAGCAGTACTTC
>.|TRBJ1-2|TRBV25-1|.
CASSEPHNRGKDGYTF
TGTGCCAGCAGTGAACCCCACAATCGGGGCAAGGATGGCTACACCTTC
>few|TRBJ2-7|TRBV5-1|TRBD2
CASSLEQRGAHEQYF
TGCGCCAGCAGCTTGGAACAGCGGGGGGCCCACGAGCAGTACTTC
>few|TRBJ1-5|TRBV12-3/TRBV12-4|TRBD1
CASSPGTAHSGPQHF
TGTGCCAGCAGTCCTGGGACAGCGCATTCGGGGCCCCAGCATTTT
>.|TRBJ2-7|TRBV14|.
CASSPAWVREYEQYF
TGTGCCAGCAGCCCTGCTTGGGTCCGGGAATACGAGCAGTACTTC
>.|TRBJ2-5|TRBV7-2|.
CASSLAGPASKTQYF
TGTGCCAGCAGCTTAGCCGGGCCAGCTAGCAAGACCCAGTACTTC
>few|TRBJ2-3|TRBV29-1|TRBD2
CSVTSPADTQYF
TGCAGCGTGACTAGCCCGGCGGATACGCAGTATTTT
>.|TRBJ2-5|TRBV7-3|.
CASSLNSEVSGETQYF
TGTGCCAGCAGCTTAAATAGTGAAGTGAGTGGCGAGACCCAGTACTTC
>.|TRBJ2-1|TRBV18|TRBD1
CASSPPTGGGYNEQFF
TGTGCCAGCTCACCACCTACAGGGGGAGGCTACAATGAGCAGTTCTTC
>.|TRBJ2-7|TRBV5-1|.
CASSLVGVRNEQYF
TGCGCCAGCAGCTTGGTCGGGGTGAGGAACGAGCAGTACTTC
>many|TRBJ2-5|TRBV30|TRBD2
CAWSQGTSVQETQYF
TGTGCCTGGAGCCAAGGGACTAGCGTCCAAGAGACCCAGTACTTC
>few|TRBJ2-5|TRBV24-1|.
CATSDQALETQYF
TGTGCCACCAGTGATCAAGCCCTGGAGACCCAGTACTTC
>.|TRBJ2-7|TRBV19|.
CASSRAVSYEQYF
TGTGCCAGTAGTCGGGCTGTCTCCTACGAGCAGTACTTC
>.|TRBJ2-7|TRBV12-3/TRBV12-4|.
CASSLSRSGYEQYF
TGTGCCAGCAGTTTGTCCAGGTCCGGTTACGAGCAGTACTTC
>.|TRBJ1-2|TRBV6-5|.
CASSYGQKTSGYTF
TGTGCCAGCAGTTATGGACAGAAAACCTCTGGCTACACCTTC
>.|TRBJ1-5|TRBV12-3/TRBV12-4|.
CASSSGQNYQPQHF
TGTGCCAGCAGCTCCGGACAGAACTATCAGCCCCAGCATTTT
>.|TRBJ2-7|TRBV7-9|.
CASSTGRPAYEQYF
TGTGCCAGCAGCACGGGCCGACCGGCCTACGAGCAGTACTTC
>few|TRBJ2-2|TRBV23-1|TRBD2
CASSQLAGQPNTGELFF
TGCGCCAGCAGTCAACTAGCGGGACAACCGAACACCGGGGAGCTGTTTTTT
>.|TRBJ1-1|TRBV5-8|TRBD1
CASSLEQGAYGTEAFF
TGTGCCAGCAGCTTGGAGCAGGGGGCTTATGGCACTGAAGCTTTCTTT
>few|TRBJ2-7|TRBV7-2|.
CASSLGLGHEQYF
TGTGCCAGCAGCTTAGGGCTGGGTCACGAGCAGTACTTC
>.|TRBJ1-1|TRBV5-1|.
CASSLAGVITFF
TGCGCCAGCAGCTTGGCCGGGGTGATAACTTTCTTT
>.|TRBJ1-1|TRBV5-8|.
CASSLVVNVGAFF
TGTGCCAGCAGCTTGGTGGTAAACGTGGGAGCTTTCTTT
>few|TRBJ2-3|TRBV6-4|.
CASSDSDTDTQYF
TGTGCCAGCAGTGACTCTGACACAGATACGCAGTATTTT
>few|TRBJ1-2|TRBV20-1|.
CSAKGLRGYTF
TGCAGTGCTAAGGGACTCCGTGGCTACACCTTC
>.|TRBJ1-5|TRBV12-3/TRBV12-4|TRBD1
CASRRQGSSNQPQHF
TGTGCCAGCCGGCGACAGGGGAGTAGCAATCAGCCCCAGCATTTT
>few|TRBJ2-7|TRBV7-9|.
CASSLVGPNSYEQYF
TGTGCCAGCAGCTTAGTCGGTCCAAACTCCTACGAGCAGTACTTC
>.|TRBJ2-1|TRBV20-1|.
CSARDPGFAGNEQFF
TGCAGTGCTAGAGATCCGGGGTTCGCGGGCAATGAGCAGTTCTTC
>.|TRBJ2-1|TRBV5-5|TRBD1
CASSLARGPDSSYNEQFF
TGTGCCAGCAGCTTGGCCAGGGGGCCCGACAGCTCCTACAATGAGCAGTTCTTC
>few|TRBJ2-1|TRBV12-3/TRBV12-4|.
CASSLGATEQFF
TGTGCCAGCAGTTTGGGAGCGACTGAGCAGTTCTTC
>.|TRBJ2-3|TRBV15|.
CATSRERGDLTDTQYF
TGTGCCACCAGCAGAGAGAGAGGGGATTTGACAGATACGCAGTATTTT
>.|TRBJ2-2|TRBV11-2|TRBD2
CASSTLAGANTGELFF
TGTGCCAGCAGCACCTTGGCGGGGGCGAACACCGGGGAGCTGTTTTTT
>many|TRBJ2-1|TRBV7-9|.
CASSLGTAYNEQFF
TGTGCCAGCAGCTTGGGGACTGCCTACAATGAGCAGTTCTTC
>.|TRBJ2-1|TRBV7-7|.
CASSLDWRAINEQFF
TGTGCTAGCAGCTTAGATTGGCGGGCGATCAATGAGCAGTTCTTC
>few|TRBJ1-3|TRBV9|.
CASSVSGIWANTIYF
TGTGCCAGCAGCGTTAGTGGGATATGGGCAAACACCATATATTTT
>few|TRBJ1-2|TRBV5-1|TRBD1
CASSSRTGKDGYTF
TGCGCCAGCAGCTCCAGGACAGGGAAGGATGGCTACACCTTC
>.|TRBJ1-5|TRBV20-1|.
CSAANVVDSNQPQHF
TGCAGTGCTGCGAACGTAGTTGATAGCAATCAGCCCCAGCATTTT
>.|TRBJ2-3|TRBV20-1|.
CSATPTGKRGYTDTQYF
TGCAGTGCTACCCCCACAGGGAAGCGGGGCTACACAGATACGCAGTATTTT
>.|TRBJ2-1|TRBV29-1|.
CSVAHLAESSYNEQFF
TGCAGCGTTGCCCACCTAGCTGAGAGCTCCTACAATGAGCAGTTCTTC
>few|TRBJ2-1|TRBV29-1|TRBD2
CSVPSLSAWEGYNEQFF
TGCAGCGTCCCAAGTCTGAGCGCCTGGGAGGGGTACAATGAGCAGTTCTTC
>.|TRBJ1-4|TRBV7-9|TRBD1
CASSPRRTGRRNEKLFF
TGTGCCAGCAGCCCTAGAAGGACAGGGCGGAGAAATGAAAAACTGTTTTTT
>.|TRBJ2-1|TRBV19|TRBD2
CASNVAGGHPTANEQFF
TGTGCCAGTAACGTAGCGGGGGGGCATCCAACGGCCAATGAGCAGTTCTTC
>.|TRBJ2-3|TRBV11-2|TRBD2
CASSPSGGLTDTQYF
TGTGCCAGCAGTCCCAGCGGGGGTCTCACAGATACGCAGTATTTT
>.|TRBJ2-2|TRBV29-1|TRBD2
CSALWEGTGELFF
TGCAGCGCCCTATGGGAGGGCACCGGGGAGCTGTTTTTT
>few|TRBJ2-3|TRBV11-3|.
CASSLSSGFRTDTQYF
TGTGCCAGCAGCTTGAGTTCCGGGTTTCGCACAGATACGCAGTATTTT
>few|TRBJ2-5|TRBV18|TRBD2
CASSARSSGGSETQYF
TGTGCCAGCTCCGCCCGGAGTAGCGGGGGTTCGGAGACCCAGTACTTC
>.|TRBJ1-1|TRBV7-2|.
CASSLGVGWGLTEAFF
TGTGCCAGCAGCTTAGGGGTTGGGTGGGGTCTCACTGAAGCTTTCTTT
>.|TRBJ2-1|TRBV7-9|TRBD1
CASSLLGTGIYNEQFF
TGTGCCAGCAGCTTATTGGGGACAGGGATCTACAATGAGCAGTTCTTC
>few|TRBJ1-1|TRBV29-1|.
CSGEDWNTEAFF
TGCAGCGGGGAGGACTGGAACACTGAAGCTTTCTTT
>few|TRBJ2-1|TRBV12-3/TRBV12-4|.
CASSFLGLGSDEQFF
TGTGCCAGCAGTTTCCTCGGTTTAGGATCGGATGAGCAGTTCTTC
>once|TRBJ2-1|TRBV11-3|TRBD1
CASSSLYGGQGGNEQFF
TGTGCCAGCAGCTCCCTTTATGGGGGACAGGGCGGAAATGAGCAGTTCTTC
>few|TRBJ2-2|TRBV20-1|.
CSASRQTGELFF
TGCAGTGCCTCCAGACAGACCGGGGAGCTGTTTTTT
>.|TRBJ2-1|TRBV6-5|TRBD2
CASSYGLATNEQFF
TGTGCCAGCAGTTACGGACTAGCAACCAATGAGCAGTTCTTC